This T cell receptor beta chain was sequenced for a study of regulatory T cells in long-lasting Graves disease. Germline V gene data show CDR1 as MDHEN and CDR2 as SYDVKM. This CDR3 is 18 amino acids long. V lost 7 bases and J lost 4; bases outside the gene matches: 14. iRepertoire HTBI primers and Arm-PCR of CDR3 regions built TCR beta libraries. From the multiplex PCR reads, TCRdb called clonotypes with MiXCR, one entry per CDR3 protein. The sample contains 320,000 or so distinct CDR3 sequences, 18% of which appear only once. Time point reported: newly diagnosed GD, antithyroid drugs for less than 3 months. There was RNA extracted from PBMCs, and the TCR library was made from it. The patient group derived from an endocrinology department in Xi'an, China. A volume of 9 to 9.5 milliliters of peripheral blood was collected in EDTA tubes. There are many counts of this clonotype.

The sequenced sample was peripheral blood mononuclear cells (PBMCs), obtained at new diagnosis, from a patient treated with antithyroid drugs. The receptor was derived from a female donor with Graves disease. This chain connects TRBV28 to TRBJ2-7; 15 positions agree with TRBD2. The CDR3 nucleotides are TGTGCCAGCACCTTTATTCCCGGGACTAGCGGGAGGCCATACGAGCAGTACTTC. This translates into CASTFIPGTSGRPYEQYF.